The source of this T cell receptor beta chain is a study of shared clonotypes between healthy human individuals (dated by TCRdb to about 2020). In the study overall: The cohort included a few men and a couple of women between 18 and 49 years of age. For each donor, CD4 naive and CD4 memory were each given three plates, CD8 naive was given two plates, and CD8 memory was given one plate. To estimate repertoire size and how much clonotype sharing occurs between individuals, the study deeply sequenced the blood TCR repertoires of five healthy adults. Libraries were prepared and TCR repertoires were sequenced by different laboratories using diverse techniques, in order to increase sequencing depth and limit assay-specific biases. Between about 0.8 and 9 billion PBMCs per donor were obtained by leukapheresis. Overall study outcomes, separate from this receptor: Because the study included a small number of donors, the genetic and exposure-history diversity represented was limited. Pairwise subsampling led to the expectation that sequencing depth would affect the degree of clonotype sharing among donors. Clonotypes shared by all four sorted-subset donors showed higher generation probabilities than non-shared clonotypes. Only blood was sampled, and tissue TCR repertoires likely differ from those in blood. When several donors were compared, the shared fraction of clonotypes was about 5.2% for naive CD4, less than 4% for naive CD8, roughly 2.3% for memory CD4, and under 0.5% for memory CD8. Larger estimated clonotype richness was generally found for naive subsets than for memory subsets. Rarefaction of sorted-subset datasets indicated incomplete sequencing despite the large sequencing depth.

The donors were healthy, HIV-negative adults with no recently reported acute infections or vaccinations. Every donor was a Caucasian adult residing in Nashville, Tennessee, USA. Magnetic negative selection was used to enrich CD4+ T cells, after which naive cells were positively selected on CD45RA and the negative fraction became the memory subset. After blood collection by leukapheresis, PBMCs were isolated using Ficoll-Histopaque density gradient centrifugation and then cryopreserved in the vapor phase of liquid nitrogen. Purity and quantity of every magnetically sorted T cell population were checked by analytical flow cytometry. Genomic DNA was isolated from each sorted fraction and quantified by UV absorbance on a Nanodrop 2000c. As concerns this clone: Its antigen remains unidentified. Per-base quality was not reported, and no clone a single base away is much larger than it.

V has 6 bases trimmed and J has 5 bases trimmed; junction bases matching no gene number 9. CDR1 and CDR2 are read off the germline V gene (reference sequence) as MNHNY and SVGAGI. The CDR3 holds 14 amino acids from the cysteine to the phenylalanine. Just CDR3 DNA is preserved here, 42 bases in frame from base 1. TCR CDR3 regions were amplified from genomic DNA by multiplex PCR using the deep immunoSEQ assay. Extracted genomic DNA from each cell subset was spread evenly across all wells of several immunoSEQ 96-well plates, with each plate serving as a replicate. For sorted subsets, roughly 200 ng of genomic DNA, equivalent to 25,000 to 35,000 T cell genomes, went into each replicate PCR. Purified libraries were measured with a Qubit 3.0 fluorometer, size-checked on a Bioanalyzer 2100, and measured again with the KAPA Library Quantification kit. Every immunoSEQ 96-well plate was sequenced on a dedicated single-read 150-cycle Illumina NextSeq 550 flow cell. For the original study's pipeline: Because only junctional sequences without quality scores were contained in the immunoSEQ output, filtering matching that applied to full-length reads could not be performed. To assign V/J genes and CDR3, sequences were annotated against IMGT germline references using PyIR, a Python wrapper for IgBLAST v1.9. Reads with weak V/J assignments (E-value above 1e-6), missing CDR3, stop codons, out-of-frame junctions, or ambiguous translated residues were removed. V3J clonotypes were defined as sequences sharing an identical inferred V gene, J gene, and CDR3 amino acid sequence. Percentage overlap between repertoires was calculated by dividing the number of shared unique clonotypes by the size of the smaller repertoire. Three approaches were used to assess repertoire richness: RTK rarefaction, the Chao1 estimator, and Recon v2.1 estimates of unobserved clonotypes. For all TCRbeta clonotypes obtained by the gDNA method from a handful of donors, generation probabilities were computed with OLGA. What TCRdb holds here is the immuneACCESS table cut down to in-frame rearrangements. Part of the clones is not present; checked against another copy, under half of the missing clones reflect an unresolved V gene, and the others are unexplained. V and J calls and clone size are given by that table; D and trimming were obtained from the DNA. The sample has 950,000 to 1,300,000 clones on record, roughly 75% of them singletons. The ten largest make up approximately 1.5% of the sample.

Rearrangement joined TRBV6-6 to TRBJ1-1; TRBD1 fits 7 bases in the junction. The clonotype originates from a man younger than 35 in good health. The sequencing input was memory CD4+ T cells sorted from blood. The label giving this sample's cell subset or site can be read as: CD45RA-negative fraction. The DNA reads as follows: TGTGCCAGCAGCTCGGTGCAGGGGGAAACTGAAGCTTTCTTT. It translates to CASSSVQGETEAFF.